Below are 26 T cell receptor beta chains sequenced from a single sample in a study of T cell responses to AZD1222 COVID-19 vaccine (dated by TCRdb to 2020 to 2023). Library preparation used the immunoSEQ multiplex PCR assay. Entries here come from immuneACCESS through TCRdb and include only in-frame sequences with V and J called. Some clones fail to appear in such tables; in the studies checked, an unresolved V gene covers under half of the shortfall, and the cause of the remainder is unknown. The sample table contains fewer than 90,000 clones; only one count was recorded for about 90% of them. The ten biggest clones cover 11% of the sample. Taken with the paper, the label for time point translates to: about 28 days (+/-7) after the second vaccine dose. This specimen was peripheral blood, taken 28 days after the second AZD1222 dose. The receptors derive from an adult who received the AZD1222 COVID-19 vaccine.

The chain uses TRBV11-2 and TRBJ2-5; 7 nucleotides line up with TRBD2. Trimming took 5 bases from V and 1 from J; bases not matched to a gene: 4. CDR3 length: 14 amino acids. Germline CDR1 SGHAT, CDR2 FQNNGV. The CDR3 region is CASSPVAGQETQYF. CDR3 DNA: TGTGCCAGCAGCCCCGTAGCGGGCCAAGAGACCCAGTACTTC.

The rearrangement uses TRBV4-2 and TRBJ2-3; D is perhaps TRBD1 (5 bases). V lost 4 bases and J lost 0, with 14 bases in between. The V gene's germline CDR1 is LGHNA and CDR2 YNFKEQ. The CDR3 contains 16 residues. Here the CDR3 DNA reads TGTGCCAGCAGCCCCAGGGCGGCAGGGAGCACAGATACGCAGTATTTT. As protein: CASSPRAAGSTDTQYF.

This rearrangement joins TRBV29-1 to TRBJ2-7; tentative D call: TRBD1 (6 bases). V lost 1 base and J lost 10, with 8 bases in between. Looked up from germline, CDR1 is SQVTM and CDR2 is ANQGSEA. The CDR3 totals 10 residues. CDR3 protein: CSVEGDTQYF. The DNA for the CDR3 is TGCAGCGTTGAAGGGGACACCCAGTACTTC.

The chain is built from TRBV15 and TRBJ1-5; no reliable D call. The V end lost 1 base, the J end lost 7 bases, and 5 bases lay between the germline ends. Looked up from germline, CDR1 is LNHNV and CDR2 is YYDKDF (reference sequence). The CDR3 totals 12 residues. CDR3 sequence reads: CATSRARQPQHF. The CDR3, as DNA: TGTGCCACCAGCAGAGCTAGGCAGCCCCAGCATTTT.

The rearrangement links TRBV5-1 to TRBJ1-1; 9 bases map to TRBD1. With V trimmed by 4 bases and J by 7 bases, 14 bases remained unmatched. The length of the CDR3 is 16 residues. CDR1 SGHRS and CDR2 YFSETQ come from the germline V gene. CDR3 nucleotides: TGCGCCAGCAGCCTACCTGGGACAGGGAGCGGTCGTGAAGCTTTCTTT. It is translated as CASSLPGTGSGREAFF. Full variable domain (outside the CDR3, taken from reference TRBV5-1 and TRBJ1-1): KAGVTQTPRYLIKTRGQQVTLSCSPISGHRSVSWYQQTPGQGLQFLFEYFSETQRNKGNFPGRFSGRQFSNSRSEMNVSTLELGDSALYLCASSLPGTGSGREAFFGQGTRLTVV.

The V and J genes are TRBV5-1 and TRBJ1-3, with D tentatively TRBD1 (6 bases). In germline, CDR1 is SGHRS, CDR2 YFSETQ. The CDR3 is 13 residues long. Trimming stripped 4 bases from V and 7 bases from J, with 12 bases between. The DNA for the CDR3 is TGCGCCAGCAGCGGACAGCGGGCGAACACCATATATTTT. It codes for CASSGQRANTIYF.

This clone is a singleton in its sample. The chain is built from TRBV5-5 and TRBJ2-7; 7 bases are shared with TRBD1. The germline V gene encodes CDR1 SGHKS and CDR2 YYEKEE (reference sequence). This CDR3 spans 13 amino acids. Losses at the gene ends were 4 bases for V and 5 bases for J; bases not matched to a gene: 6. CDR3 DNA: TGTGCCAGCAGCGTTACAGGGGCCCACGAGCAGTACTTC. Its protein is CASSVTGAHEQYF.

The V and J genes are TRBV29-1 and TRBJ1-4, with 8 bases identical to TRBD1. This CDR3 region has 13 residues. Germline V lookup: CDR1 SQVTM, CDR2 ANQGSEA. V was pared by 7 bases and J by 8 bases, with 9 bases of the junction left unmatched. CDR3 bases: TGCAGCGCCTCGGGACAGGTTAGCGAAAAACTGTTTTTT. Translated, it gives CSASGQVSEKLFF.

This clone was seen only once. The chain uses TRBV3-1 (or the pseudogene TRBV3-2) and TRBJ1-1; D ambiguous. V was cut by 0 bases and J by 8 bases, with 10 bases left in between. The CDR3 is made up of 13 amino acids. Germline loops: CDR1 LGHDT, CDR2 YNNKEL (reference sequence). In DNA, the CDR3 is TGTGCCAGCAGCCAAGATCTTTTCGCCGAAGCTTTCTTT. Its protein product is CASSQDLFAEAFF.

This clone occurred a few times. The chain couples TRBV5-1 to TRBJ1-2, with D possibly matching TRBD1 (6 bases). This CDR3 comprises 15 residues. V was trimmed by 4 bases and J by 0 bases, leaving 13 bases between them. Germline CDR1 is SGHRS and CDR2 is YFSETQ. In DNA form, the CDR3 reads TGCGCCAGCAGCATACTGACAGGAGCTAACTATGGCTACACCTTC. It yields the protein CASSILTGANYGYTF.

The chain carries TRBV11-2 and TRBJ2-7; D is uncertain. Germline V lookup: CDR1 SGHAT, CDR2 FQNNGV. This CDR3 has 15 residues. The V end was cut by 2 bases, the J end by 3 bases, with 14 bases between. The CDR3 DNA reads TGTGCCAGCAGCTTATCGGCAGGTTTGGGCTACGAGCAGTACTTC. Amino acid sequence: CASSLSAGLGYEQYF.

J is TRBJ1-6 and V is TRBV11-1, with D unresolved. The CDR3 spans 15 residues. Germline loops: CDR1 SGHAT, CDR2 FQDESV (reference sequence). Trimming took off 0 bases at V and 7 bases at J, with 10 bases between the two ends. This CDR3 reads CASSLASQRNSPLHF. The CDR3 region has the DNA TGTGCCAGCAGCTTAGCGTCCCAGCGGAATTCACCCCTCCACTTT.

V usage is TRBV10-2 and J usage is TRBJ2-3, with TRBD2 matching over 11 bases. This CDR3 region has 16 residues. From germline, CDR1 is WSHSY and CDR2 SAAADI. After removal of 5 bases from V and 4 bases from J, the junction contained 8 bases not matched to a gene. CDR3 DNA sequence: TGCGCCAGCAGTCTACCCCTAGCGGGGGGTCCAGATACGCAGTATTTT. The encoded protein is CASSLPLAGGPDTQYF.

The chain recombines TRBV18 with TRBJ2-1; 8 nucleotides align to TRBD1. Germline trimming cut 5 bases from V and 1 base from J; bases unmatched to any gene: 10. This CDR3 has 17 amino acids. Germline values: CDR1 KGHSH, CDR2 LQKENI. The CDR3 nucleotides read TGTGCCAGCTCAAGCCAGACAGGGGTCCGGTCCTACAATGAGCAGTTCTTC. Encoded protein: CASSSQTGVRSYNEQFF.

A note on this clone: The sample contains more than one DNA sequence encoding this CDR3. The chain is built from TRBV7-9 and TRBJ1-5; maybe TRBD1 (5 bases). Germline V lookup: CDR1 SEHNR, CDR2 FQNEAQ (reference sequence). This CDR3 is built from 15 residues. Trimming stripped 3 bases from V and 0 bases from J, with 9 bases between. CDR3 nucleotides: TGTGCCAGCAGCTTGGGGGGTTATAGCAATCAGCCCCAGCATTTT. This translates into CASSLGGYSNQPQHF.

The chain has TRBV14 and TRBJ1-5; D call uncertain. Trimming shortened V by 0 bases and J by 0 bases, and 0 bases separated the two germline ends. This CDR3 is 13 amino acids long. Germline loops: CDR1 SGHDN, CDR2 FVKESK. CDR3 sequence reads: CASSQDSNQPQHF. CDR3 bases: TGTGCCAGCAGCCAAGATAGCAATCAGCCCCAGCATTTT.

This chain connects TRBV6-5 to TRBJ2-7, with TRBD1 matching over 7 bases. This CDR3 has 15 residues. The junction had 6 bases not matched to a gene; V was cut back by 2 bases and J by 2 bases. CDR1 is MNHEY, CDR2 SVGAGI, per germline. The CDR3 region has the DNA TGTGCCAGCAGTTACGAAGACAGGGTACCCTACGAGCAGTACTTC. Its translation: CASSYEDRVPYEQYF.

This clone was recorded once. The J gene is TRBJ1-5, the V gene TRBV30, with D maybe TRBD1 (5 bases). CDR1 and CDR2 from the germline V gene are GTSNPN and SVGIG (reference sequence). There are 14 residues in the CDR3. Trimming left V 2 bases short and J 3 bases short, with 11 bases between. The CDR3 sequence is CAWSSGTVNQPQHF. The CDR3 region has the DNA TGTGCCTGGAGTTCAGGGACTGTCAATCAGCCCCAGCATTTT.

The chain recombines TRBV11-3 with TRBJ1-1; D might be TRBD1 (5 bases). Per the germline V gene, CDR1 is SGHNT and CDR2 is YENEEA. The V end was cut by 2 bases, the J end by 3 bases, with 10 bases between. This CDR3 has 14 residues. The CDR3 DNA follows: TGTGCCAGCAGCTTAATGGGGGTGGACACTGAAGCTTTCTTT. This translates into CASSLMGVDTEAFF.

The sample holds one count of this clone. The genes are TRBV27 and TRBJ1-5; 7 nucleotides line up with TRBD1. V was pared by 5 bases and J by 9 bases, with 13 bases of the junction left unmatched. Germline V lookup: CDR1 MNHEY, CDR2 SMNVEV (reference sequence). The CDR3 is made up of 15 amino acids. The CDR3 protein is CASSPHQGGARPQHF. DNA of the CDR3: TGTGCCAGCAGTCCTCATCAGGGGGGTGCCCGGCCCCAGCATTTT.

Only a few counts were recorded for this clone. The chain links TRBV7-9 to TRBJ2-3; perhaps TRBD1 as D (5 bases). The CDR3 is 14 residues long. Germline V lookup: CDR1 SEHNR, CDR2 FQNEAQ (reference sequence). The V gene lost 0 bases and the J gene lost 3 bases, with 7 bases spanning the gap. CDR3 DNA: TGTGCCAGCAGCTTAGCGGGGCAGACAGATACGCAGTATTTT. As protein: CASSLAGQTDTQYF.

The genes are TRBV10-3 and TRBJ1-1, with a tentative D call TRBD1 (5 bases). Trimming cost V 6 bases and J 1 base, with 15 bases left between them. In germline, CDR1 is ENHRY, CDR2 SYGVKD. This CDR3 is built from 15 residues. Here the CDR3 reads CAISREGVTNTEAFF. DNA of the CDR3: TGTGCCATCAGCAGGGAGGGAGTCACGAACACTGAAGCTTTCTTT.

The rearrangement links TRBV30 to TRBJ1-3, with D perhaps TRBD1 (5 bases). V gave up 1 base and J gave up 2 bases, with 9 bases separating them. The CDR3 length is 14 residues. CDR1 is GTSNPN, CDR2 SVGIG, per germline (reference sequence). DNA of the CDR3: TGTGCCTGGAGTGAGGGGTTTCCTGGAAACACCATATATTTT. It is translated as CAWSEGFPGNTIYF.

The J gene is TRBJ1-6, the V gene TRBV28; D is unclear. CDR1 and CDR2 (germline): MDHEN, SYDVKM. The CDR3 extends over 12 amino acids. Deletions cut 7 bases from V and 6 bases from J, with 7 bases between. CDR3 DNA: TGTGCCAGCACGGAGGGTAATTCACCCCTCCACTTT. Its translation: CASTEGNSPLHF. The whole variable domain, remainder taken from reference TRBV28 and TRBJ1-6, is DVKVTQSSRYLVKRTGEKVFLECVQDMDHENMFWYRQDPGLGLRLIYFSYDVKMKEKGDIPEGYSVSREKKERFSLILESASTNQTSMYLCASTEGNSPLHFGNGTRLTVT.

This sequence joins TRBV20-1 and TRBJ2-1, with 8 bases fitting TRBD2. The V and J ends lost 3 bases and 7 bases, in that order; junction bases with no gene match: 8. Germline V CDR1 and CDR2: DFQATT, SNEGSKA (reference sequence). The CDR3 totals 14 residues. The CDR3 region has the DNA TGCAGTGCTAGTGGTAGCGGGGATGTAAATGAGCAGTTCTTC. Translated: CSASGSGDVNEQFF.

The chain joins TRBV5-1 to TRBJ2-5, with D perhaps assigned TRBD1 or TRBD2 (5 bases each). Germline V gives CDR1 SGHRS, CDR2 YFSETQ. The CDR3 extends over 18 amino acids. Trimming stripped 0 bases from V and 5 bases from J, with 23 bases between. DNA of the CDR3: TGCGCCAGCAGCTTGGACCGGGGTGGTTTGGGACCAAGCGAGACCCAGTACTTC. Protein: CASSLDRGGLGPSETQYF.